This TCR beta chain was recovered during a study of beta chain features in type 1 diabetes. Findings of the study overall: Any PCR bias toward short templates would affect both groups alike. Highly expressing activated T cells could be over-counted with a cDNA template.

Reverse transcribing all isolated RNA meant expressed TCRB transcripts were sequenced. Profiling relied on immunoSEQ multiplex PCR, and the TCRdb table lists in-frame clones only, not all of them. This table holds about 360,000 clones, approximately 12% found once. In its sample, this clone was seen a few times. Its antigen is unidentified. Germline V gene data show CDR1 as SGHNT and CDR2 as YYREEE (reference sequence). The V end lost 0 bases, the J end lost 13 bases, and 13 bases lay between the germline ends. This CDR3 comprises 12 residues. Sample: naive CD4+ T cells from blood. The chain employs TRBV5-4 and TRBJ1-2; D call uncertain. The sequence was obtained from a man between 18 and 29 years old in good health. CDR3 sequence: CASSLVQREATF. The CDR3 coding sequence is TGTGCCAGCAGCTTGGTTCAGCGGGAGGCCACCTTC.